Presented here are 8 T cell receptor beta chains from one specimen sequenced in a study of cytomegalovirus exposure and HLA in healthy donors. Clones were sequenced by immunoSEQ multiplex PCR, and TCRdb holds only the in-frame ones, with some missing. The sample carries more than 250,000 clones, about 90% recorded once. The specimen was PBMCs. The receptors derive from a woman in her thirties in good health and CMV-seropositive.

The chain recombines TRBV28 with TRBJ2-7; perhaps TRBD1 as D (6 bases). The CDR3 loop spans 13 amino acids. The ends were cut back, 4 bases at V and 5 bases at J, with 12 bases in the middle. CDR1 is MDHEN and CDR2 is SYDVKM in the germline V gene. The CDR3 DNA reads as TGTGCCAGCAGTTCGAACAGGGTGCACGAGCAGTACTTC. Translated: CASSSNRVHEQYF.

This clone was observed a few times. This chain joins TRBV29-1 and TRBJ1-1, with D maybe TRBD1 (6 bases). The CDR3 covers 12 residues. CDR1 is SQVTM and CDR2 is ANQGSEA in the germline V gene. V lost 7 bases, J lost 1 base, and 10 bases lay in between. The CDR3 spells CSAHRENTEAFF. The CDR3, as DNA: TGCAGCGCACACAGGGAGAACACTGAAGCTTTCTTT.

Regarding this clone: Possible read error: a much larger clone is one base away. V and J are TRBV29-1 and TRBJ2-5; D is unclear. Between the trimmed V and J ends, which lost 3 bases and 3 bases, there was a span of 8 bases. Germline lookup yields CDR1 SQVTM and CDR2 ANQGSEA. CDR3 size: 12 residues. CDR3 nucleotide sequence: TGCAGCGTTGAGGGAATGAAAGAGACCCAGTACTTC. Translated, it gives CSVEGMKETQYF. Full variable domain (missing parts from reference TRBV29-1 and TRBJ2-5): SAVISQKPSRDICQRGTSLTIQCQVDSQVTMMFWYRQQPGQSLTLIATANQGSEATYESGFVIDKFPISRPNLTFSTLTVSNMSPEDSSIYLCSVEGMKETQYFGPGTRLLVL.

This clone showed up just once. Other DNA sequences in this specimen translate into the identical CDR3. The chain uses TRBV18 and TRBJ1-1, with D unresolved. Looked up from germline, CDR1 is KGHSH and CDR2 is LQKENI. V was trimmed by 2 bases and J by 0 bases, leaving 4 bases between them. The CDR3 spans 13 residues. As DNA, the CDR3 is TGTGCCAGCTCACCAGCGATGAACACTGAAGCTTTCTTT. As protein: CASSPAMNTEAFF.

The V call is TRBV11-1, the J call TRBJ2-3; 10 nucleotides agree with TRBD1. CDR1 is SGHAT and CDR2 is FQDESV in the germline V gene (reference sequence). The CDR3 sequence is 16 residues long. Germline trimming cut 7 bases from V and 2 bases from J; bases unmatched to any gene: 9. As DNA, the CDR3 is TGTGCCAGCACCAGAGCGGACAGGGGGACCACAGATACGCAGTATTTT. The encoded protein is CASTRADRGTTDTQYF.

Details on this clone: Other DNA sequences of this sample code for an identical CDR3. The chain joins TRBV5-4 to TRBJ1-1, with 7 bases fitting TRBD1. With V trimmed by 4 bases and J by 2 bases, 8 bases remained unmatched. This CDR3 contains 15 residues. Germline CDR1 is SGHNT and CDR2 is YYREEE (reference sequence). The CDR3 DNA reads TGTGCCAGCAGCCCGAGACAGGGCACCAACACTGAAGCTTTCTTT. Translating gives CASSPRQGTNTEAFF.

The gene calls are TRBV19 and TRBJ2-7; 7 bases are shared with TRBD2. Germline CDR1 LNHDA, CDR2 SQIVND (reference sequence). V lost 6 bases and J lost 4; bases outside the gene matches: 6. The CDR3 runs 13 residues. DNA for the CDR3: TGTGCCAGTAGACTCGCGGGAGAATACGAGCAGTACTTC. Protein: CASRLAGEYEQYF. The full variable domain, completed using reference TRBV19 and TRBJ2-7, is DGGITQSPKYLFRKEGQNVTLSCEQNLNHDAMYWYRQDPGQGLRLIYYSQIVNDFQKGDIAEGYSVSREKKESFPLTVTSAQKNPTAFYLCASRLAGEYEQYFGPGTRLTVT.

This chain uses TRBV2 with TRBJ2-7; 7 bases map to TRBD2. V lost 8 bases and J lost 3; bases outside the gene matches: 10. This CDR3 spans 14 amino acids. CDR1 and CDR2 from the germline V gene are SNHLY and FYNNEI. The chain's CDR3 is CASGTEGRGYEQYF. The CDR3 DNA reads as TGTGCCAGCGGGACCGAGGGGAGGGGCTACGAGCAGTACTTC.